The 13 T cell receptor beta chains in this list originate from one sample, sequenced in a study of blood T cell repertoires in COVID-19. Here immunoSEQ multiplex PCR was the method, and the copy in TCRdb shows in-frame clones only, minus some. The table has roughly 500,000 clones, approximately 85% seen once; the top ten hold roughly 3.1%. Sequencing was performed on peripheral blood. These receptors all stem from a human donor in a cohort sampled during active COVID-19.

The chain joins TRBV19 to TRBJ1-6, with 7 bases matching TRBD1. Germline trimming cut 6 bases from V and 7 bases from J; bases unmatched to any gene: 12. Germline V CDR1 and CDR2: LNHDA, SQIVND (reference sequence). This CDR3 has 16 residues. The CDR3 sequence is CASSPTGANFNSPLHF. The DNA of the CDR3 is TGTGCCAGTAGCCCTACAGGGGCCAATTTCAATTCACCCCTCCACTTT.

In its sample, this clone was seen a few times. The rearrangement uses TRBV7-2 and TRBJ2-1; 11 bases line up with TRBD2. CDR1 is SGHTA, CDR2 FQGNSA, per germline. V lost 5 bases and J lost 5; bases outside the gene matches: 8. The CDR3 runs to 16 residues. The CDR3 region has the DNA TGTGCCAGCAGCCATGCCGGGACTAGCGGCGACAATGAGCAGTTCTTC. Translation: CASSHAGTSGDNEQFF.

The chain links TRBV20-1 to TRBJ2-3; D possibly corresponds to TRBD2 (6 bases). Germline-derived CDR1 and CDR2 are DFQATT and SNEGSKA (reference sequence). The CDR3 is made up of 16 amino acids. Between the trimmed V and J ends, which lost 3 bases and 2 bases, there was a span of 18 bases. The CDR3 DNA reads TGCAGTGCTAGTTATATATCGGGACTCATCACAGATACGCAGTATTTT. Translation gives CSASYISGLITDTQYF.

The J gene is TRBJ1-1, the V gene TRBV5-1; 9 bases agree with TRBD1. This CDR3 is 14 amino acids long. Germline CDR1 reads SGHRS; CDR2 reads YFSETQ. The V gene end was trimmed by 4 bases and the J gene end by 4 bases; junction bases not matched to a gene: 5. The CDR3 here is CASSGGQGSTEAFF. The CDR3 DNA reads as TGCGCCAGCAGCGGGGGACAGGGAAGCACTGAAGCTTTCTTT.

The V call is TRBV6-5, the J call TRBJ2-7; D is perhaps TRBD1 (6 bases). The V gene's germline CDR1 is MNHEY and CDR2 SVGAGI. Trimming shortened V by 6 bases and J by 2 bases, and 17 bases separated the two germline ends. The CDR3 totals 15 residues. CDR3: CASRRWAGEPYEQYF. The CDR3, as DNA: TGTGCCAGCAGACGGTGGGCAGGGGAACCCTACGAGCAGTACTTC.

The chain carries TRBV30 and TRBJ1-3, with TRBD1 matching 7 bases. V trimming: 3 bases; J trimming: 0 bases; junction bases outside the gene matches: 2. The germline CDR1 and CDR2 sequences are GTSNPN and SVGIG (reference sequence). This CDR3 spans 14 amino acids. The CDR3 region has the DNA TGTGCCTGGAGGCGACAGGGCTCTGGAAACACCATATATTTT. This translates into CAWRRQGSGNTIYF. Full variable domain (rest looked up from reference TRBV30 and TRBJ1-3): SQTIHQWPATLVQPVGSPLSLECTVEGTSNPNLYWYRQAAGRGLQLLFYSVGIGQISSEVPQNLSASRPQDRQFILSSKKLLLSDSGFYLCAWRRQGSGNTIYFGEGSWLTVV.

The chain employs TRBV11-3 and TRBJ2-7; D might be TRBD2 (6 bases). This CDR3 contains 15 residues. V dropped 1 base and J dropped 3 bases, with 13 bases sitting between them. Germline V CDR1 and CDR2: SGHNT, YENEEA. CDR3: CASSLGGRDSYEQYF. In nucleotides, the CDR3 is TGTGCCAGCAGCTTAGGAGGGCGGGATAGCTACGAGCAGTACTTC.

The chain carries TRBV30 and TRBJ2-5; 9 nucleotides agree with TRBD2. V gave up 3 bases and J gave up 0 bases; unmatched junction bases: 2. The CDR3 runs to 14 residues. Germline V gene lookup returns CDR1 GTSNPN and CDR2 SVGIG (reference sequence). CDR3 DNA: TGTGCCTGGAGAAGCGGGAGGAACCAAGAGACCCAGTACTTC. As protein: CAWRSGRNQETQYF.

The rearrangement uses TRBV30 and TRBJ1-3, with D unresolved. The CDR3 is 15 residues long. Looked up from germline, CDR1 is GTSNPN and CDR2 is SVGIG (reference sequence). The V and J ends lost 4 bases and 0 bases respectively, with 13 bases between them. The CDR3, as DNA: TGTGCCTGGACCCGACATCCAAGCTCTGGAAACACCATATATTTT. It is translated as CAWTRHPSSGNTIYF.

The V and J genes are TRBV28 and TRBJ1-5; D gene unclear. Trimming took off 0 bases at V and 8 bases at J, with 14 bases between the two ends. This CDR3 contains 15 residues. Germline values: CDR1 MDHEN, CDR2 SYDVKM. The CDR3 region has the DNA TGTGCCAGCAGTTTATGGTCCCCAGGCTTCGAGCCCCAGCATTTT. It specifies CASSLWSPGFEPQHF.

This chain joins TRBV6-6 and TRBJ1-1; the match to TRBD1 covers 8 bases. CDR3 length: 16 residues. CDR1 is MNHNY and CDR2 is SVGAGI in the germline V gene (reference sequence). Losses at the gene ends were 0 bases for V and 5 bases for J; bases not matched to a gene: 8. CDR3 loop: CASSYSVQGARTEAFF. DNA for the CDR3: TGTGCCAGCAGTTACTCAGTCCAGGGGGCTCGGACTGAAGCTTTCTTT.

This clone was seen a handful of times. The CDR3 region has the DNA TGTGCCAGCAGCCCTCTCAGTGGGGGGGACTCCTACGAGCAGTACTTC. It encodes CASSPLSGGDSYEQYF. The genes are TRBV11-3 and TRBJ2-7; 7 bases agree with TRBD2. This CDR3 has 16 amino acids. Trimming at V came to 5 bases and at J to 0 bases, leaving 10 bases not matched to a gene. Germline V lookup: CDR1 SGHNT, CDR2 YENEEA.

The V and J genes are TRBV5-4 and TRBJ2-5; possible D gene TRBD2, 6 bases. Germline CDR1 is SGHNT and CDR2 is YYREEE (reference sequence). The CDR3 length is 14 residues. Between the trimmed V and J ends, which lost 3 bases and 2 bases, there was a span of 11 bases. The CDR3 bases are TGTGCCAGCAGCTCGGGAGTTGGACAAGAGACCCAGTACTTC. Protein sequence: CASSSGVGQETQYF.